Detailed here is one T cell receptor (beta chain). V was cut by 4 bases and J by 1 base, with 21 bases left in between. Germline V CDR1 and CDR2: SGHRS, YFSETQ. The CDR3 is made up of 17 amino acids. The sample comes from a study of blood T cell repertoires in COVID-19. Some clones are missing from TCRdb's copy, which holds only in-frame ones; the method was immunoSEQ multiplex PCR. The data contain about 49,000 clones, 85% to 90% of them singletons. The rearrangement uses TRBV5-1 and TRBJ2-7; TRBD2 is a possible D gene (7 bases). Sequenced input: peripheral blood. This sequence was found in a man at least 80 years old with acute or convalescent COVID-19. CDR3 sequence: CASSRGSGGDLSYEQYF. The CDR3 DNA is TGCGCCAGCAGCAGGGGTTCGGGGGGCGACCTTTCCTACGAGCAGTACTTC.